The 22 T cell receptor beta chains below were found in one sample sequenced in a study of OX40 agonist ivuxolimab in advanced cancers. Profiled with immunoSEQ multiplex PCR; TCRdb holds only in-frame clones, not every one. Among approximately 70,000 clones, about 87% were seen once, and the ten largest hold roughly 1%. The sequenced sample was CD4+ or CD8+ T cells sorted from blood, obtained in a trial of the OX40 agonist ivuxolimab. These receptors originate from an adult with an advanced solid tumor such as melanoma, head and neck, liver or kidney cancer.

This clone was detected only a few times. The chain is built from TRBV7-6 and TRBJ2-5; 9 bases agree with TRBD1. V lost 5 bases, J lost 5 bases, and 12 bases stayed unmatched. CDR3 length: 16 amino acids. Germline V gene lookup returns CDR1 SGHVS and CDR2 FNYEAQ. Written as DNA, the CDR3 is TGTGCCAGCAGCGAAAGTACAGGGGGCCGATACGAGACCCAGTACTTC. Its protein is CASSESTGGRYETQYF.

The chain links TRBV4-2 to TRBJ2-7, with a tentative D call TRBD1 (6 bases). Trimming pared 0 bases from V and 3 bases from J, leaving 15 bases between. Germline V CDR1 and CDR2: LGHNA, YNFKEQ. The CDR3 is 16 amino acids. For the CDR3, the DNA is TGTGCCAGCAGCCAAGATGTGGGTGCAGGGGACTACGAGCAGTACTTC. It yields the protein CASSQDVGAGDYEQYF.

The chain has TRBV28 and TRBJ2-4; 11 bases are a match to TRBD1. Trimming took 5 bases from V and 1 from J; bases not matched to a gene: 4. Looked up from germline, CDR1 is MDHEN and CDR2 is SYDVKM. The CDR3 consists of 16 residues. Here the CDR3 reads CASSQDRGRAKNIQYF. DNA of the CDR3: TGTGCCAGCAGTCAGGACAGGGGGCGTGCCAAAAACATTCAGTACTTC.

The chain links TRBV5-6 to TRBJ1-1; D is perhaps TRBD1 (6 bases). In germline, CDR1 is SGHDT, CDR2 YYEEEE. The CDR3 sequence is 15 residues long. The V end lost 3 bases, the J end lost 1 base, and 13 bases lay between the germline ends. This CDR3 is CASSSLSDRNTEAFF. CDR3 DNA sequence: TGTGCCAGCAGCTCCCTGTCGGACAGGAACACTGAAGCTTTCTTT.

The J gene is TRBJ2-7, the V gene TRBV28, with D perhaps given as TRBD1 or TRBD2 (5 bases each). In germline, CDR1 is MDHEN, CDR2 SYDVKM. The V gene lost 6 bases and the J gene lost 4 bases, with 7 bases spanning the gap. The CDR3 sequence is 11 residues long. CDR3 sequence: CASRGVYEQYF. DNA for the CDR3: TGTGCCAGCAGGGGGGTTTACGAGCAGTACTTC.

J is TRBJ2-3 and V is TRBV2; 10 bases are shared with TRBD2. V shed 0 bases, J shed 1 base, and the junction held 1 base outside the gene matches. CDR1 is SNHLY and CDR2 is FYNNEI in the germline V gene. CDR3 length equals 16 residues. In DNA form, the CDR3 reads TGTGCCAGCAGTGAAGCGCTAGCGGGGGGCACAGATACGCAGTATTTT. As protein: CASSEALAGGTDTQYF.

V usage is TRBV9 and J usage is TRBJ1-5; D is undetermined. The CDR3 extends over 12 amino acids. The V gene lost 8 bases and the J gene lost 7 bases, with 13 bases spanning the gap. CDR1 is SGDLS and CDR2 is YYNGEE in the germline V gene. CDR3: CAREVGRQPQHF. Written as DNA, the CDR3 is TGTGCCAGAGAAGTGGGTAGACAGCCCCAGCATTTT.

The CDR3 spells CASRPGTGIRQPQHF. In nucleotides, the CDR3 is TGTGCCAGCAGGCCGGGGACAGGGATTAGACAGCCCCAGCATTTT. The rearrangement uses TRBV28 and TRBJ1-5, with 9 bases identical to TRBD1. The CDR3 sequence is 15 residues long. V was clipped by 6 bases and J by 7 bases; unmatched bases: 10. Looked up from germline, CDR1 is MDHEN and CDR2 is SYDVKM.

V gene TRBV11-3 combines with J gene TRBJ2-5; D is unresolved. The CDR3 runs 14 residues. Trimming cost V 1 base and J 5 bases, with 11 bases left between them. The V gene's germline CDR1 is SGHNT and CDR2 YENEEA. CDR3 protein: CASSLGSSWETQYF. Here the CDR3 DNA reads TGTGCCAGCAGCTTAGGGAGTAGCTGGGAGACCCAGTACTTC. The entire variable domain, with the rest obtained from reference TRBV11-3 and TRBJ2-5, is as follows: EAGVVQSPRYKIIEKKQPVAFWCNPISGHNTLYWYLQNLGQGPELLIRYENEEAVDDSQLPKDRFSAERLKGVDSTLKIQPAELGDSAVYLCASSLGSSWETQYFGPGTRLLVL.

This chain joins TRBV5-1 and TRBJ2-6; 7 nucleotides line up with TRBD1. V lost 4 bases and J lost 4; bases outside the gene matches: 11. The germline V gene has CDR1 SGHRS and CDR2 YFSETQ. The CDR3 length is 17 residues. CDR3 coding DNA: TGCGCCAGCAGCCCGGTCGACAGGGTCTCAGGGGCCAACGTCCTGACTTTC. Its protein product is CASSPVDRVSGANVLTF.

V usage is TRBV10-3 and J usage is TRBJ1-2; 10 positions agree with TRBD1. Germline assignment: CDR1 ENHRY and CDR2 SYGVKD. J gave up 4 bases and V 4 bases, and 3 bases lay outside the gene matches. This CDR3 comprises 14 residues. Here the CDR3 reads CAISAGTGAYGYTF. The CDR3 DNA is TGTGCCATCAGTGCCGGGACAGGGGCCTATGGCTACACCTTC.

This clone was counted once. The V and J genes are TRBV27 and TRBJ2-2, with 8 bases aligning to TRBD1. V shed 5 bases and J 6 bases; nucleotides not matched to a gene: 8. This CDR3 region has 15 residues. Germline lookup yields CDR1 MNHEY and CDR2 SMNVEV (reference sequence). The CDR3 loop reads CASSPLDRGAGELFF. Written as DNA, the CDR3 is TGTGCCAGCAGTCCACTCGACAGGGGTGCCGGGGAGCTGTTTTTT.

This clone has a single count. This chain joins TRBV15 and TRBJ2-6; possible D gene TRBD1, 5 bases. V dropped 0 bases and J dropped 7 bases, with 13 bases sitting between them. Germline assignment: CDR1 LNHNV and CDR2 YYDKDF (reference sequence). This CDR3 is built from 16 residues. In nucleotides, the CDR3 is TGTGCCACCAGCAGAGACCGAGTTACAGGAGCCAACGTCCTGACTTTC. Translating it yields CATSRDRVTGANVLTF.

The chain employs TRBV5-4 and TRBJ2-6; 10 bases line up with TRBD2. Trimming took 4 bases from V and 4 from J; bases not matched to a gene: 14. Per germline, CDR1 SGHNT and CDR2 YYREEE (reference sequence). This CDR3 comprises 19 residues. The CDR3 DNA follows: TGTGCCAGCAGCCCCCGGGGTGCTAGCGGGAGAACCGGGGCCAACGTCCTGACTTTC. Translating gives CASSPRGASGRTGANVLTF.

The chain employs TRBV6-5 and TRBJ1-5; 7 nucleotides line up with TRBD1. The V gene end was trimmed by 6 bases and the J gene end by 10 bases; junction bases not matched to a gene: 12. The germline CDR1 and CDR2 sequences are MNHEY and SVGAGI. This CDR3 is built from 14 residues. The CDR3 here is CASRLDRAPGPQHF. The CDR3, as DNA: TGTGCCAGCAGGCTCGACAGGGCCCCAGGACCCCAGCATTTT.

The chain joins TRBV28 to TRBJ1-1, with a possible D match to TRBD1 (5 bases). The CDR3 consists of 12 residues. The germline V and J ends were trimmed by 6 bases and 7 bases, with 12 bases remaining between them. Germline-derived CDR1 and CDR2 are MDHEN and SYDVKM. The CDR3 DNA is TGTGCCAGCAGCCCGGGCGGGGGTGAAGCTTTCTTT. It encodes CASSPGGGEAFF. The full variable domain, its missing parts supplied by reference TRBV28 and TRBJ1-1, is DVKVTQSSRYLVKRTGEKVFLECVQDMDHENMFWYRQDPGLGLRLIYFSYDVKMKEKGDIPEGYSVSREKKERFSLILESASTNQTSMYLCASSPGGGEAFFGQGTRLTVV.

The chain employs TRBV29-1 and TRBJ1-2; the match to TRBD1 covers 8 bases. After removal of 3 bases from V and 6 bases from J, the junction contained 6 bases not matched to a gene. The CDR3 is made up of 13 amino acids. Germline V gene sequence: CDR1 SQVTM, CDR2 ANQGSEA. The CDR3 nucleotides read TGCAGCGTTGACGGACAGGGTACAGATGGCTACACCTTC. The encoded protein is CSVDGQGTDGYTF.

In DNA form, the CDR3 reads TGTGCCAGCAGCTTGACAGGGGGCGCAGATACGCAGTATTTT. It yields the protein CASSLTGGADTQYF. J is TRBJ2-3 and V is TRBV7-9, with 10 bases lining up with TRBD1. In germline, CDR1 is SEHNR, CDR2 FQNEAQ (reference sequence). The trim removed 3 bases at V and 4 bases at J, leaving 1 base unmatched. The CDR3 consists of 14 residues. Using reference TRBV7-9 and TRBJ2-3 for the parts outside the CDR3, the full variable domain is DTGVSQNPRHKITKRGQNVTFRCDPISEHNRLYWYRQTLGQGPEFLTYFQNEAQLEKSRLLSDRFSAERPKGSFSTLEIQRTEQGDSAMYLCASSLTGGADTQYFGPGTRLTVL.

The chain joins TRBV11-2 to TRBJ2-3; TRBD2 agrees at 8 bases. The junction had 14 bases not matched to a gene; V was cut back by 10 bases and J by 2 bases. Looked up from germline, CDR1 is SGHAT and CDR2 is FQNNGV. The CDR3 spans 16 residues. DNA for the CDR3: TGTGCCATCTCTAGAACGGGGGGGACGTTCACAGATACGCAGTATTTT. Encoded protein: CAISRTGGTFTDTQYF.

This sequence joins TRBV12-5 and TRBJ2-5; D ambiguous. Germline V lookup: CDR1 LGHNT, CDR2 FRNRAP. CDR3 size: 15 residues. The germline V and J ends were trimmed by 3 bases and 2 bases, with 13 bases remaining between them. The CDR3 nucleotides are TGTGCTAGTGGTTTTCAGAAGCTCGTGCAAGAGACCCAGTACTTC. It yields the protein CASGFQKLVQETQYF.

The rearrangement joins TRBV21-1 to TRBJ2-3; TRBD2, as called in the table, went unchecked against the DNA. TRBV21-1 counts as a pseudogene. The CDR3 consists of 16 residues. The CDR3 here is CASSKGSREGTDTQYF. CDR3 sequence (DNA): TGTGCCAGCAGCAAAGGGTCGCGGGAGGGCACAGATACGCAGTATTTT.

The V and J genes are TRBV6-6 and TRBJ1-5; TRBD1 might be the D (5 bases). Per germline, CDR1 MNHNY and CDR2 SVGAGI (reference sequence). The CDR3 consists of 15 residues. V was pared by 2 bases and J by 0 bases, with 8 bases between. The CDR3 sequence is CASSYEGNSNQPQHF. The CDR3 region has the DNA TGTGCCAGCAGTTACGAGGGGAATAGCAATCAGCCCCAGCATTTT.